The following is a T cell receptor (beta chain) sequence with its context. Trimming cost V 4 bases and J 11 bases; bases outside gene matches: 11. The CDR3 spans 15 residues. The germline gives CDR1 SGHNT, CDR2 YENEEA. With 60 Vbeta and 13 Jbeta primers, the PCR was carried out. Some clones are missing from TCRdb's copy, which holds only in-frame ones; the method was immunoSEQ multiplex PCR. There are tens of thousands of clones in the sample; under 80% occur only once, and 6.9% lies in the top ten. The sample is drawn from a study of cytomegalovirus exposure and HLA in healthy donors. The wider study: Earlier, roughly 120 million unique TCR beta sequences were recovered from some 200 million T cells by an analysis.

Sample: PBMCs. V gene TRBV11-3 combines with J gene TRBJ2-3, with 11 bases identical to TRBD2. The TCR originated in a woman aged 45 to 65 in good health and CMV-seropositive. This CDR3 reads CASSSSGRSGEQQYF. In DNA form, the CDR3 reads TGTGCCAGCAGCTCTAGCGGGAGGAGCGGGGAGCAGCAGTATTTT.